This TCR beta chain was documented in a study of neurological immune-mediated disorders. Study findings and constraints: No CDR3 amino acid sequences recurred among expanded clones across subjects, suggesting private repertoires in all groups.

Synthesis of cDNA was accomplished via 5'RACE employing 10-nucleotide random UMIs. A single record per CDR3 protein comes from TCRdb applying MiXCR to the 5' RACE reads. The sample holds 55,000 to 85,000 distinct CDR3 sequences, roughly 3.1% seen once. With 0 bases clipped from V and 6 bases from J, the junction kept 11 bases outside the gene matches. The CDR3 runs to 16 residues. CDR1 and CDR2 from the germline V gene are SGHRS and YFSETQ. Ten or more counts support this clonotype. Its antigen is not known. The TCR sequence derives from a woman aged 45-65 years with multiple sclerosis. Material for sequencing was PBMCs. The chain recombines TRBV5-1 with TRBJ1-1; 7 bases are shared with TRBD1. CDR3: CASSLARGTAFAEAFF. The CDR3 nucleotides are TGCGCCAGCAGCTTGGCCAGAGGGACAGCATTCGCTGAAGCTTTCTTT.